Here is one T cell receptor (beta chain) with its context. The sample is drawn from a study of blood T cell repertoires in COVID-19. The CDR3 runs to 15 residues. Sequencing was performed with immunoSEQ multiplex PCR; in TCRdb, only in-frame clones are kept and a portion is missing. The repertoire holds fewer than 60,000 clones, approximately 89% seen once, with roughly 6.7% in the top ten. The J gene is TRBJ1-5, the V gene TRBV12-2. TRBV12-2 is assigned pseudogene status. Sequencing was performed on peripheral blood. This TCR came from a man in his sixties with acute or convalescent COVID-19. The CDR3 DNA follows: TGTGCAAGTCTCCGGGGCGGGAACTCTCATCAGCCCCAGCATTTT. It codes for CASLRGGNSHQPQHF.